One sample yielded the 18 T cell receptor beta chains listed below, sequenced in a study of blood T cells in healthy people across ages. Alongside a J-beta primer mix, a sample-barcoded 5' primer served in a second PCR lasting about 7 to 12 cycles. TCRdb reprocessed the 5' RACE reads via MiXCR and lists one record per CDR3 protein. The sample lists roughly 1,700,000 distinct CDR3 sequences, roughly 30% seen once, with 6.5% to 8.5% in the top ten. What was sequenced was blood. The receptor set was obtained from a woman in her twenties or thirties in good health.

In regard to this clonotype: The germline gene is not matched at one end of the junction; a read error may be the cause. The chain uses TRBV7-2 and TRBJ2-2, with a weak D call TRBD2 (7 bases). This CDR3 is built from 15 residues. Germline CDR1 and CDR2: SGHTA and FQGNSA. CDR3 protein: CASSEEGGVVEERFF. The CDR3 nucleotides are TGTGCCAGCAGCGAGGAGGGGGGGGTCGTCGAGGAGCGGTTTTTT. Full variable domain (missing parts from reference TRBV7-2 and TRBJ2-2): GAGVSQSPSNKVTEKGKDVELRCDPISGHTALYWYRQSLGQGLEFLIYFQGNSAPDKSGLPSDRFSAERTGGSVSTLTIQRTQQEDSAVYLCASSEEGGVVEERFFGEGSRLTVL.

This chain uses TRBV5-1 with TRBJ2-1; no clear D. Trimming stripped 2 bases from V and 15 bases from J, with 3 bases between. From germline, CDR1 is SGHRS and CDR2 YFSETQ. CDR3 length: 8 residues. As DNA, the CDR3 is TGCGCCAGCAGCTTCTGGTTCTTC. Its protein is CASSFWFF.

The rearrangement links TRBV18 to TRBJ1-5, with D hard to call. CDR3 size: 13 residues. Germline lookup yields CDR1 KGHSH and CDR2 LQKENI. V lost 6 bases and J lost 7, with 13 bases in between. The CDR3 spells CASSTSREQPQHF. The CDR3 DNA sequence: TGTGCCAGCTCCACCAGTAGGGAACAGCCCCAGCATTTT.

There are a few counts of this clonotype. The rearrangement links TRBV20-1 to TRBJ1-2; D might be TRBD1 (6 bases). Trimming pared 0 bases from V and 3 bases from J, leaving 11 bases between. There are 14 residues in the CDR3. The germline gives CDR1 DFQATT, CDR2 SNEGSKA (reference sequence). CDR3 in DNA: TGCAGTGCTAGAGAACAGGGCGCTGACTATGGCTACACCTTC. Translation gives CSAREQGADYGYTF.

This clonotype was seen ten or more times. This sequence joins TRBV4-1 and TRBJ2-1, with TRBD2 matching 8 bases. The germline CDR1 and CDR2 sequences are MGHRA and YSYEKL. This CDR3 has 17 residues. J was trimmed by 1 base and V by 2 bases; bases with no gene match: 7. CDR3 residues: CASSQSGTRISYNEQFF. Here the CDR3 DNA reads TGCGCCAGCAGCCAATCCGGGACTAGAATTTCCTACAATGAGCAGTTCTTC.

The chain combines TRBV3-1 with TRBJ2-7; D unclear. The DNA end is a closer match to TRBJ2-4, so the J assignment may be wrong. Germline CDR1 and CDR2: LGHDT and YNNKEL (reference sequence). The CDR3 totals 18 residues. CDR3 protein: CASSQDLVLGRPTDIQYF. The CDR3 DNA sequence: TGTGCCAGCAGCCAAGATCTTGTACTCGGTCGCCCCACGGACATTCAGTACTTC.

This clonotype came up a few times. This chain joins TRBV12-3 or TRBV12-4 and TRBJ2-1, with 7 bases lining up with TRBD2. The J segment lost 4 bases and the V segment lost 2 bases, leaving 5 bases of the junction unmatched. CDR3 length equals 15 residues. CDR3 loop: CASSLIAGTYNEQFF. The DNA of the CDR3 is TGTGCCAGCAGTTTAATAGCGGGCACTTACAATGAGCAGTTCTTC.

The gene calls are TRBV7-9 and TRBJ2-7; 7 bases align to TRBD1. The CDR3 is 13 residues long. In germline, CDR1 is SEHNR, CDR2 FQNEAQ (reference sequence). The CDR3 loop reads CASSGQRTYEQYF. The CDR3 DNA sequence: TGTGCGAGCTCGGGACAGCGAACCTACGAGCAGTACTTC.

There are many counts of this clonotype. The rearrangement links TRBV7-7 to TRBJ2-1; no definite D call. The germline V gene has CDR1 SSHAT and CDR2 FNYEAQ (reference sequence). V gave up 5 bases and J gave up 0 bases, with 14 bases separating them. The CDR3 is 16 amino acids. In nucleotides, the CDR3 is TGTGCCAGCAGCCCATACGACTCCTACTCCTACAATGAGCAGTTCTTC. Translating it yields CASSPYDSYSYNEQFF.

This clonotype was counted many times. V usage is TRBV29-1 and J usage is TRBJ2-1, with TRBD2 matching over 10 bases. The length of the CDR3 is 15 residues. V lost 4 bases, J lost 1 base, and 4 bases stayed unmatched. Germline CDR1 and CDR2: SQVTM and ANQGSEA. CDR3: CSVVLAGRSYNEQFF. CDR3 DNA sequence: TGCAGCGTTGTACTAGCGGGAAGATCCTACAATGAGCAGTTCTTC.

This clonotype was seen ten or more times. This chain links TRBV29-1 with TRBJ2-5; no clear D. V was shortened by 7 bases and J by 2 bases, with 8 bases between the two germline ends. Germline lookup yields CDR1 SQVTM and CDR2 ANQGSEA. This CDR3 is 11 amino acids long. The CDR3 nucleotides read TGCAGCGGGGCAGAACAAGAGACCCAGTACTTC. Protein: CSGAEQETQYF.

This clonotype was picked up a small number of times. J is TRBJ2-1 and V is TRBV7-8; D possibly matches TRBD1 or TRBD2 (5 bases each). CDR3 length equals 16 residues. V lost 3 bases and J lost 2, with 14 bases in between. Germline V CDR1 and CDR2: SGHVS, FQNEAQ. CDR3: CASSLGAQDAYNEQFF. The CDR3 nucleotides read TGTGCCAGCAGCTTGGGAGCACAGGACGCCTACAATGAGCAGTTCTTC.

This clonotype showed up many times. The chain joins TRBV7-2 to TRBJ2-1, with a possible D match to TRBD2 (6 bases). The CDR3 has 14 residues. V was pared by 5 bases and J by 3 bases, with 11 bases between. The germline CDR1 and CDR2 sequences are SGHTA and FQGNSA. CDR3 nucleotide sequence: TGTGCCAGCAGCCCCGGGACTTACTACAATGAGCAGTTCTTC. This sequence encodes CASSPGTYYNEQFF.

The rearrangement links TRBV24-1 to TRBJ2-1; 7 bases align to TRBD2. V lost 4 bases and J lost 9; bases outside the gene matches: 5. CDR1 and CDR2 (germline): KGHDR, SFDVKD. CDR3 length: 13 residues. This CDR3 is CATSDPPGGEQFF. DNA of the CDR3: TGTGCCACCAGTGACCCCCCGGGGGGTGAGCAGTTCTTC.

The V and J genes are TRBV11-2 and TRBJ2-1; 15 positions agree with TRBD2. The CDR3 sequence is 16 residues long. The germline gives CDR1 SGHAT, CDR2 FQNNGV. The J segment lost 9 bases and the V segment lost 5 bases, leaving 8 bases of the junction unmatched. The CDR3 sequence is CASSARTSGGASEQFF. For the CDR3, the DNA is TGTGCCAGCAGCGCGCGGACTAGCGGGGGGGCCAGTGAGCAGTTCTTC.

Points on this clonotype: Just one base apart from a much larger clone, this may be a read error. This chain uses TRBV3-1 with TRBJ2-1; the match to TRBD1 covers 7 bases. The germline V gene encodes CDR1 LGHDT and CDR2 YNNKEL (reference sequence). J lost 13 bases, V lost 0 bases, and 12 bases had no gene match. The CDR3 is made up of 15 amino acids. The CDR3 protein is CASSQDGQEQETQFF. Written as DNA, the CDR3 is TGTGCCAGCAGCCAAGATGGACAGGAACAAGAGACCCAGTTCTTC.

The chain couples TRBV9 to TRBJ2-1, with a possible D match to TRBD2 (6 bases). CDR1 and CDR2 from the germline V gene are SGDLS and YYNGEE. Trimming took 4 bases from V and 0 from J, leaving 23 bases between them. The CDR3 is 19 amino acids. CDR3 amino acids: CASSPQNPRDWSSYNEQFF. In nucleotides, the CDR3 is TGTGCCAGCAGCCCCCAAAACCCCCGGGACTGGAGCTCCTACAATGAGCAGTTCTTC.

This chain uses TRBV12-3 or TRBV12-4 with TRBJ2-5, with 8 bases fitting TRBD1. The junction had 7 bases not matched to a gene; V was cut back by 4 bases and J by 3 bases. The CDR3 is 15 amino acids. The CDR3 bases are TGTGCCAGCAGTTCAGCAGGGGGCAGAAAAGAGACCCAGTACTTC. As protein: CASSSAGGRKETQYF.